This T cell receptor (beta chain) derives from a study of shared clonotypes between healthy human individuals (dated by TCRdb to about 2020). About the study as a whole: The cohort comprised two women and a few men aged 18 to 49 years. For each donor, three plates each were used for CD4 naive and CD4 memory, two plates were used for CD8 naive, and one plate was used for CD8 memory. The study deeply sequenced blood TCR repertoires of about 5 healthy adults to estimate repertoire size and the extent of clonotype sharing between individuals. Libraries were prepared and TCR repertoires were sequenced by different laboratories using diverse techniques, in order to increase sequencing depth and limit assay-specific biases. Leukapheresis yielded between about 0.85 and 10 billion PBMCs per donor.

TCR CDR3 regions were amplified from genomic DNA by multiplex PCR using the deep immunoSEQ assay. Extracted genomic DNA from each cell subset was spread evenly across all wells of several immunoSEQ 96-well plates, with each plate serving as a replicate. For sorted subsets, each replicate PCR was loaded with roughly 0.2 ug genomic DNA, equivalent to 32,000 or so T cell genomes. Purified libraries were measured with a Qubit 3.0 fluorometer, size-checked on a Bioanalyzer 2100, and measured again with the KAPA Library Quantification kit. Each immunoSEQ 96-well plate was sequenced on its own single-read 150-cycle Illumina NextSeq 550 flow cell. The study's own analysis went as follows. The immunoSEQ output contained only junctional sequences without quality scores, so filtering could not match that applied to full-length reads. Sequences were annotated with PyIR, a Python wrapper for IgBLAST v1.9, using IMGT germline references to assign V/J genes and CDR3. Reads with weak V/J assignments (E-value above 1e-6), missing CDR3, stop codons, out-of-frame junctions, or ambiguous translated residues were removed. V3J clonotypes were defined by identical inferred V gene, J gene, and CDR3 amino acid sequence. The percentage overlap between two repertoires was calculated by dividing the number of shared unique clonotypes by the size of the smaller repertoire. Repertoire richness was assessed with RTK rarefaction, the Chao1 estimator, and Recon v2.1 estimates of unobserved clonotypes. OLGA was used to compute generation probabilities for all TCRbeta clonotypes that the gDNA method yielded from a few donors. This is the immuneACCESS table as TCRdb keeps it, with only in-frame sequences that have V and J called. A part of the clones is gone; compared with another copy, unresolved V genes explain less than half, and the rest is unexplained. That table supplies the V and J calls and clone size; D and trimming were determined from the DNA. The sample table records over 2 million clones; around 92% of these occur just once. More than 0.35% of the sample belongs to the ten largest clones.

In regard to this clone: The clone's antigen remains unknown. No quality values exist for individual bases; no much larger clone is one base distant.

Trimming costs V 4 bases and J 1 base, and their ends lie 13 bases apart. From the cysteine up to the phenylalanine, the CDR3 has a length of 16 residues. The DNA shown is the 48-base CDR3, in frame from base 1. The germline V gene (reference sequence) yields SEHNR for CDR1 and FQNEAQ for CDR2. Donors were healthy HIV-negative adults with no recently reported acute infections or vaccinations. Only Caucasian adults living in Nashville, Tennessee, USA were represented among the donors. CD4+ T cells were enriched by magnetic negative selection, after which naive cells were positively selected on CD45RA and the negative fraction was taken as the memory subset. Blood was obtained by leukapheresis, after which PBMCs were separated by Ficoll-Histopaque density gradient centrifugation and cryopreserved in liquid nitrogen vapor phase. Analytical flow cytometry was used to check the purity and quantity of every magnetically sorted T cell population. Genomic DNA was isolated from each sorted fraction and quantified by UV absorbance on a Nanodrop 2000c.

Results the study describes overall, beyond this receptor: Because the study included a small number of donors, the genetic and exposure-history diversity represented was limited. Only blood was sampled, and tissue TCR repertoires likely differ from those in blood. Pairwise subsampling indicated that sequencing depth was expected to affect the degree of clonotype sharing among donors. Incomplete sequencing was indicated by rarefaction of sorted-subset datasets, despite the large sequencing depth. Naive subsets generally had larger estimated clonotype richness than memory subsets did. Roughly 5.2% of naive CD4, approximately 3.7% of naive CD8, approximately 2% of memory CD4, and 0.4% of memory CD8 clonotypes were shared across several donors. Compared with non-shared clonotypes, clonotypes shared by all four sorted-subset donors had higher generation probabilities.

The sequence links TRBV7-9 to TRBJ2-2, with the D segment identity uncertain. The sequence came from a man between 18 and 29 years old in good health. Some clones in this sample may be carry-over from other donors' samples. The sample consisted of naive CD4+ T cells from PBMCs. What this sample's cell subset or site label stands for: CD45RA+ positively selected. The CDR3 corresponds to CASSYSLTENTGELFF. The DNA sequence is TGTGCCAGCAGCTATAGCCTGACCGAGAACACCGGGGAGCTGTTTTTT.